Following are 14 T cell receptor beta chains from one sample sequenced in a study of multiple sclerosis patients with progressive multifocal leukoencephalopathy. Repertoires were generated with immunoSEQ multiplex PCR, while TCRdb's copy carries only in-frame clones and drops some. The data hold under 35,000 clones, with 92% observed a single time. As to time point: before natalizumab initiation. The sequencing input was PBMCs. Source of these receptors: a man aged 30 to 45 with multiple sclerosis.

The J gene is TRBJ1-4, the V gene TRBV29-1; tentative D call: TRBD1 (5 bases). Germline V gene sequence: CDR1 SQVTM, CDR2 ANQGSEA. The V and J ends lost 6 bases and 6 bases respectively, with 14 bases between them. This CDR3 is 13 amino acids long. This CDR3 reads CSVRGRGDEKLFF. The CDR3 bases are TGCAGCGTCCGAGGGAGGGGAGATGAAAAACTGTTTTTT.

J is TRBJ1-2 and V is TRBV20-1; a possible D gene is TRBD1 (5 bases). Per germline, CDR1 DFQATT and CDR2 SNEGSKA (reference sequence). CDR3 size: 11 residues. With 3 bases removed from V and 7 bases from J, the gap between germline ends came to 9 bases. DNA of the CDR3: TGCAGTGCTAGTTACGGGGGTGGCTACACCTTC. This encodes CSASYGGGYTF.

V is TRBV4-3 and J is TRBJ1-1, with D unclear. The CDR3 runs to 13 residues. V was trimmed by 8 bases and J by 2 bases, leaving 12 bases between them. Germline-derived CDR1 and CDR2 are LGHNA and YSLEER. CDR3 nucleotide sequence: TGCGCCAGCCAGGAGGGTGTAAACACTGAAGCTTTCTTT. Its protein is CASQEGVNTEAFF.

This sequence joins TRBV11-2 and TRBJ2-1, with D uncertain. Germline lookup yields CDR1 SGHAT and CDR2 FQNNGV. This CDR3 region has 12 residues. Trimming took off 3 bases at V and 5 bases at J, with 5 bases between the two ends. The CDR3 loop reads CASSFRNNEQFF. DNA of the CDR3: TGTGCCAGCAGCTTTAGGAACAATGAGCAGTTCTTC.

The CDR3 DNA reads as TGTGCCAGCAGCTTGGACGGCTACTTCAATCAGCCCCAGCATTTT. As protein: CASSLDGYFNQPQHF. The chain links TRBV7-2 to TRBJ1-5; D gene uncertain. The germline CDR1 and CDR2 sequences are SGHTA and FQGNSA. The ends were cut back, 3 bases at V and 3 bases at J, with 12 bases in the middle. CDR3 length equals 15 residues.

The V call is TRBV28, the J call TRBJ1-1; a weak D match, TRBD1 (5 bases). Germline V gene data show CDR1 as MDHEN and CDR2 as SYDVKM. This CDR3 is built from 14 residues. The V and J ends lost 5 bases and 3 bases respectively, with 13 bases between them. The CDR3 sequence: CASSPVLGDTEAFF. In DNA form, the CDR3 reads TGTGCCAGCAGTCCCGTCCTAGGGGACACTGAAGCTTTCTTT.

This chain links TRBV7-8 with TRBJ2-7, with D perhaps matching TRBD2 (5 bases). V was shortened by 1 base and J by 2 bases, with 9 bases between the two germline ends. This CDR3 has 14 amino acids. The V gene's germline CDR1 is SGHVS and CDR2 FQNEAQ. In DNA, the CDR3 is TGTGCCAGCAGCTTAGGATCCGGGGCCTACGAGCAGTACTTC. Translated: CASSLGSGAYEQYF.

The chain combines TRBV19 with TRBJ2-7; 9 bases are shared with TRBD1. The CDR3 sequence is 14 residues long. The J segment lost 5 bases and the V segment lost 5 bases, leaving 7 bases of the junction unmatched. From germline, CDR1 is LNHDA and CDR2 SQIVND (reference sequence). CDR3: CASSLQGAVDEQYF. CDR3 in DNA: TGTGCCAGTAGTTTACAGGGGGCTGTGGACGAGCAGTACTTC.

The chain joins TRBV10-1 to TRBJ1-6, with unresolved D. Germline assignment: CDR1 WNHNN and CDR2 SYGVQD (reference sequence). The CDR3 sequence is 14 residues long. V was pared by 10 bases and J by 4 bases, with 14 bases between. CDR3 nucleotide sequence: TGCGCCATATATGGGATCCGATATAATTCACCCCTCCACTTT. This codes for CAIYGIRYNSPLHF.

The chain combines TRBV7-9 with TRBJ1-1; D is possibly TRBD1 (5 bases). Germline CDR1 reads SEHNR; CDR2 reads FQNEAQ (reference sequence). V was cut by 5 bases and J by 4 bases, with 14 bases left in between. The CDR3 contains 14 residues. The CDR3 DNA sequence: TGTGCCAGCAGCCCAACGGGGCCTGTCACTGAAGCTTTCTTT. Residues: CASSPTGPVTEAFF.

This clone was detected only once. The chain links TRBV7-9 to TRBJ2-3; TRBD2 is a possible D gene (6 bases). CDR1 and CDR2 (germline): SEHNR, FQNEAQ (reference sequence). Trimming shortened V by 6 bases and J by 5 bases, and 9 bases separated the two germline ends. The CDR3 totals 12 residues. Here the CDR3 DNA reads TGTGCCAGCAGACTCGGGAGAGATACGCAGTATTTT. This gives the protein CASRLGRDTQYF.

The chain carries TRBV2 and TRBJ2-2, with D tentatively TRBD2 (6 bases). V lost 5 bases to trimming and J lost 3 bases, with 22 bases between them. The germline CDR1 and CDR2 sequences are SNHLY and FYNNEI. The CDR3 runs 18 residues. In DNA form, the CDR3 reads TGTGCCAGCAGTTATACCTCGGGACTCATTGATTACACCGGGGAGCTGTTTTTT. This codes for CASSYTSGLIDYTGELFF.

The chain employs TRBV15 and TRBJ2-5; D may be TRBD1 (5 bases). V shed 1 base and J shed 0 bases, with 6 bases lying between them. The CDR3 totals 14 residues. The germline V gene has CDR1 LNHNV and CDR2 YYDKDF (reference sequence). The CDR3 loop is CATSRGQNQETQYF. The CDR3 DNA reads as TGTGCCACCAGCAGAGGACAGAACCAAGAGACCCAGTACTTC.

This chain links TRBV25-1 with TRBJ1-1; D is possibly TRBD1 (5 bases). Per germline, CDR1 MGHDK and CDR2 SYGVNS. The length of the CDR3 is 13 residues. V was pared by 8 bases and J by 6 bases, with 16 bases between. The CDR3 spells CASCVGESAEAFF. CDR3 DNA: TGTGCCAGCTGCGTGGGGGAGTCGGCTGAAGCTTTCTTT.